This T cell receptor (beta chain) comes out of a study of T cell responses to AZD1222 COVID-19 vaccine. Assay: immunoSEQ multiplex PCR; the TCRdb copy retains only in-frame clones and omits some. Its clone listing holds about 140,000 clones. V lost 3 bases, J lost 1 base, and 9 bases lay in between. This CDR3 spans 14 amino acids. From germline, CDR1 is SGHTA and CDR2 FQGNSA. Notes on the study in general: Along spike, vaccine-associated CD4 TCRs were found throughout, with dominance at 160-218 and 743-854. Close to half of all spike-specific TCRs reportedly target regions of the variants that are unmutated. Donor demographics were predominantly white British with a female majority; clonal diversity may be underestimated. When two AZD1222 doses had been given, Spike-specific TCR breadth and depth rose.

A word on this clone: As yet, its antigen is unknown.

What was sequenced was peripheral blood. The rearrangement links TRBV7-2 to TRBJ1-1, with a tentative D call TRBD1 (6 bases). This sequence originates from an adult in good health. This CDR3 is CASSLGGANTEAFF. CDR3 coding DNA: TGTGCCAGCAGCTTGGGGGGGGCGAACACTGAAGCTTTCTTT. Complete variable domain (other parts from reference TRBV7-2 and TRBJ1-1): GAGVSQSPSNKVTEKGKDVELRCDPISGHTALYWYRQSLGQGLEFLIYFQGNSAPDKSGLPSDRFSAERTGGSVSTLTIQRTQQEDSAVYLCASSLGGANTEAFFGQGTRLTVV.